This T cell receptor beta chain was recovered during a study of neurological immune-mediated disorders. Notes on the study in general: The multiple sclerosis repertoire cluster had no clinical or MRI feature associated with it. The repertoires of 18 of 34 multiple sclerosis patients were placed by phylogenetic grouping in a single related-CDR3 cluster, which may be a signature.

This clonotype occurred many times. Its antigen is not known. Unsorted libraries were prepared from 2 million PBMCs held at -80 C. The germline V gene has CDR1 DFQATT and CDR2 SNEGSKA (reference sequence). V was clipped by 7 bases and J by 4 bases; unmatched bases: 2. CDR3 length equals 12 residues. Synthesis of cDNA used 5'RACE (with 10-nucleotide random UMIs). TCRdb called the 5' RACE reads again in MiXCR, with one record for every CDR3 protein. Among tens of thousands of distinct CDR3 sequences listed, around 4% were seen once. The rearrangement uses TRBV20-1 and TRBJ1-1; TRBD1 aligns across 11 bases. Material: PBMCs. The sequence came from a woman between 55 and 75 years old with multiple sclerosis. CDR3 nucleotide sequence: TGCAGTGAGGGGACAGGGGGCACTGAAGCTTTCTTT. Its protein is CSEGTGGTEAFF.